This T cell receptor (beta chain) appears in the sequencing data of a study of cytomegalovirus exposure and HLA in healthy donors. Study-wide findings and caveats: Per a later analysis, HLA-associated TCR beta chains showed more clonal expansion than other, equally common TCR beta chains. The classifier was said to identify cytomegalovirus status with high specificity and sensitivity. TCR beta sequences reportedly predicted most subjects' HLA-A and HLA-B alleles accurately.

As for this clone: Antigen unknown.

Each donor was healthy, and each was a bone marrow donor. Primers: 60 Vbeta forward and 13 Jbeta reverse. The table came from immunoSEQ multiplex PCR; TCRdb's copy has only in-frame clones and leaves some out. Seen in this sample are around 53,000 clones; the ten most common clones hold 9.5% to 15%. Germline V lookup: CDR1 SGHNT, CDR2 YYREEE (reference sequence). V dropped 1 base and J dropped 12 bases, with 20 bases sitting between them. This CDR3 is 15 amino acids long. The sample was PBMCs. This chain uses TRBV5-4 with TRBJ2-1, with TRBD2 as a possible D gene (5 bases). The sequence was collected from a man aged 18 to 30 in good health and CMV-seropositive. CDR3 loop: CASSLPRTPIYGQFF. Written as DNA, the CDR3 is TGTGCCAGCAGCTTGCCCAGGACTCCGATTTACGGGCAGTTCTTC.